The clone carrying this TCR beta chain was observed a few times. This specimen belongs to a study of patients and donors after allogeneic stem cell transplantation. TCRdb re-derived calls from the RT-PCR reads in MiXCR, one entry per CDR3 protein. The table records tens of thousands of distinct CDR3 sequences, over 7% of them present only once. The clonotype was recovered from a human donor who was either an allogeneic HSCT recipient or a stem cell or donor lymphocyte infusion donor (not recorded which). It is not recorded whose cells these are; they may come from a transplant donor. Sequencing was performed on blood, either unsorted or a sorted T cell fraction (not recorded which).

The CDR3 loop is CASSLDPAVGEQYF. The CDR3 bases are TGTGCCAGCAGTCTGGACCCGGCCGTGGGTGAGCAGTACTTC. This chain links TRBV28 with TRBJ2-7, with D uncertain. Germline V gives CDR1 MDHEN, CDR2 SYDVKM. This CDR3 has 14 amino acids. V dropped 5 bases and J dropped 7 bases, with 18 bases sitting between them.